Below are 22 T cell receptor beta chains sequenced from a single sample in a study of response to subunit inactivated influenza vaccine (dated by TCRdb to 2017 to 2018). Library preparation employed RT-PCR. TCRdb names Illumina HiSeq 2500 as the instrument used. The raw public reads went through TCRdb reprocessing: fastp at Q25, MiXCR clone calling, in-frame beta chains kept. Identical CDR3 proteins give one entry, which carries the most common genes and DNA. Present in this sample are 150,000 to 200,000 distinct CDR3 sequences, approximately 10% of which were seen just once. The ten largest clones capture roughly an eighth of the sample. The time point label of this sample denotes: approximately 40 days after influenza vaccine administration. Here the sequenced sample was non-naive T cells sorted from PBMCs, taken roughly 45 days after vaccination. This specimen's cell subset or site label, interpreted: memory T cell fraction. The origin of the receptors is a man aged 50-60 years who received an inactivated influenza vaccine. Donor details come from another sample of the same person, matched by shared clones.

The gene calls are TRBV20-1 and TRBJ2-7; maybe TRBD1 (5 bases). Looked up from germline, CDR1 is DFQATT and CDR2 is SNEGSKA (reference sequence). The CDR3 covers 13 residues. V was clipped by 3 bases and J by 3 bases, with 12 bases between them. The CDR3 region has the DNA TGCAGTGCTAGTTTGCAGGGTGTCTACGAGCAGTACTTC. Its translation is CSASLQGVYEQYF.

In its sample, this clonotype was seen a few times. The chain is built from TRBV29-1 and TRBJ1-1, with TRBD1 matching 9 bases. J was trimmed by 5 bases and V by 4 bases; bases with no gene match: 5. The CDR3 is made up of 13 amino acids. Looked up from germline, CDR1 is SQVTM and CDR2 is ANQGSEA. In nucleotides, the CDR3 is TGCAGCGTTGGCTACGGACAGGGGACTGAAGCTTTCTTT. Its translation: CSVGYGQGTEAFF.

This clonotype was detected many times. This rearrangement joins TRBV12-3 or TRBV12-4 to TRBJ2-5, with D perhaps matching TRBD2 (6 bases). This CDR3 has 14 amino acids. V lost 5 bases and J 2 bases, leaving 12 bases between the germline ends. CDR3 bases: TGTGCCAGCAGTCCCGGGGAGGTACAAGAGACCCAGTACTTC. Translation: CASSPGEVQETQYF.

This clonotype has a handful of counts. V and J are TRBV7-2 and TRBJ2-2; D is unresolved. The CDR3 has 14 amino acids. Germline-derived CDR1 and CDR2 are SGHTA and FQGNSA. Trimming pared 5 bases from V and 0 bases from J, leaving 7 bases between. The CDR3 spells CASSPAANTGELFF. The CDR3 DNA sequence: TGTGCCAGCAGCCCTGCAGCGAACACCGGGGAGCTGTTTTTT.

This clonotype occurred a few times. The chain employs TRBV5-4 and TRBJ2-1, with a possible D match to TRBD2 (5 bases). The CDR3 totals 15 residues. V was clipped by 2 bases and J by 3 bases, with 12 bases between them. Per germline, CDR1 SGHNT and CDR2 YYREEE (reference sequence). The CDR3 loop reads CASSFYEGYYNEQFF. The CDR3 DNA reads TGTGCCAGCAGCTTTTACGAGGGTTACTACAATGAGCAGTTCTTC.

The genes are TRBV7-9 and TRBJ2-5; maybe TRBD2 (6 bases). This CDR3 spans 17 amino acids. Per germline, CDR1 SEHNR and CDR2 FQNEAQ (reference sequence). Deletions cut 5 bases from V and 6 bases from J, with 25 bases between. Written as DNA, the CDR3 is TGTGCCAGCAGCCCATCCACGGTGCTAGCGTACGGACAGACCCAGTACTTC. It encodes CASSPSTVLAYGQTQYF.

Notes on this clonotype: The junction departs from germline at one end; a sequencing error may be responsible. This chain uses TRBV4-2 with TRBJ2-7; 9 positions match TRBD2. The CDR3 consists of 15 residues. CDR1 is LGHNA and CDR2 is YNFKEQ in the germline V gene. The CDR3 DNA sequence: TGTGGCAGCAGTAAAAGTGGGGTTAGCGGGAGCGAGCAGTACTTC. This sequence encodes CGSSKSGVSGSEQYF.

This clonotype was seen many times. J is TRBJ1-2 and V is TRBV29-1, with 7 positions matching TRBD1. From germline, CDR1 is SQVTM and CDR2 ANQGSEA. The CDR3 is 13 amino acids. V shed 0 bases and J 4 bases; nucleotides not matched to a gene: 2. As DNA, the CDR3 is TGCAGCGTTGAAGAAAGGGACAGCTATGGCTACACCTTC. It codes for CSVEERDSYGYTF.

This sequence joins TRBV5-6 and TRBJ2-3; TRBD1 is a possible D gene (5 bases). The CDR3 consists of 13 residues. Trimming left V 1 base short and J 5 bases short, with 8 bases between. Germline assignment: CDR1 SGHDT and CDR2 YYEEEE. CDR3 sequence: CASSLSRGDTQYF. The CDR3 DNA is TGTGCCAGCAGCTTGTCTAGGGGAGATACGCAGTATTTT.

The chain combines TRBV7-2 with TRBJ2-1; tentative D call: TRBD2 (6 bases). V lost 1 base and J lost 9, with 22 bases in between. This CDR3 comprises 17 residues. The germline V gene encodes CDR1 SGHTA and CDR2 FQGNSA. In nucleotides, the CDR3 is TGTGCCAGCAGCTTAGTTCGCGGCGGGATGTCTAAGGTTGAGCAGTTCTTC. Translated, it gives CASSLVRGGMSKVEQFF.

This clonotype was seen more than once but under ten times. The chain links TRBV14 to TRBJ2-7, with 12 nucleotides matching TRBD2. V was pared by 4 bases and J by 7 bases, with 8 bases of the junction left unmatched. Germline CDR1 reads SGHDN; CDR2 reads FVKESK. This CDR3 region has 15 residues. The CDR3 DNA reads TGTGCCAGCAGCCTCCGGACTAGCGGGGCGGGAGAGCAGTACTTC. It translates to CASSLRTSGAGEQYF.

This clonotype occurred many times. This sequence joins TRBV12-3 or TRBV12-4 and TRBJ1-2, with D unresolved. Trimming shortened V by 0 bases and J by 2 bases, and 7 bases separated the two germline ends. The CDR3 consists of 14 residues. CDR3 in amino acids: CASSLAVRNYGYTF. CDR3 sequence (DNA): TGTGCCAGCAGTTTAGCTGTCAGAAACTATGGCTACACCTTC.

Comments on this clonotype: A single base separates this from a much larger clone, so it may be a read error. The chain has TRBV5-6 and TRBJ2-7, with D maybe TRBD1 (6 bases). V was cut by 4 bases and J by 2 bases, with 16 bases left in between. CDR3 length: 15 amino acids. Germline V gene sequence: CDR1 SGHDT, CDR2 YYEEEE. This chain's CDR3 is CASSPVGQSPYEQYF. The CDR3 region has the DNA TGTGCCAGCAGCCCAGTCGGACAGAGCCCCTACGAGCAGTACTTC.

This clonotype was recorded a few times. This chain joins TRBV28 and TRBJ2-7; a possible D gene is TRBD2 (6 bases). The CDR3 has 12 amino acids. The V gene's germline CDR1 is MDHEN and CDR2 SYDVKM. The CDR3 DNA is TGTGCCAGCAGTTCATTACACCTCGGACTATTCGTC. Translated: CASSSLHLGLFV.

The J gene is TRBJ2-1, the V gene TRBV9, with 7 positions matching TRBD1. The CDR3 extends over 15 amino acids. Germline CDR1 and CDR2: SGDLS and YYNGEE. V shed 0 bases and J 5 bases; nucleotides not matched to a gene: 5. This CDR3 is CASSVEWDRNNEQFF. For the CDR3, the DNA is TGTGCCAGCAGCGTAGAGTGGGACAGAAACAATGAGCAGTTCTTC.

The gene calls are TRBV9 and TRBJ2-2, with TRBD2 matching over 14 bases. Trimming cost V 5 bases and J 6 bases; bases outside gene matches: 3. This CDR3 is 15 amino acids long. CDR1 and CDR2 from the germline V gene are SGDLS and YYNGEE. The CDR3 DNA sequence: TGTGCCAGCAGGACTAGCGGGGGGGCCGCCGGGGAGCTGTTTTTT. Encoded protein: CASRTSGGAAGELFF. Combining the CDR3 with reference TRBV9 and TRBJ2-2 gives the whole variable domain DSGVTQTPKHLITATGQRVTLRCSPRSGDLSVYWYQQSLDQGLQFLIQYYNGEERAKGNILERFSAQQFPDLHSELNLSSLELGDSALYFCASRTSGGAAGELFFGEGSRLTVL.

The chain uses TRBV6-2 or TRBV6-3 and TRBJ1-5; no clear D gene. This CDR3 has 17 amino acids. Looked up from germline, CDR1 is MNHEY and CDR2 is SVGEGT. The V end was cut by 5 bases, the J end by 2 bases, with 19 bases between. The CDR3 coding sequence is TGTGCCAGCAGTCTATCCGGAGGACGGAGACGCAATCAGCCCCAGCATTTT. Its translation: CASSLSGGRRRNQPQHF.

CDR3 nucleotide sequence: TGTGCCAGCAGACGTAGTTCGACAGGCCGCTCTGGGGCCAACGTCCTGACTTTC. Residues: CASRRSSTGRSGANVLTF. The V and J genes are TRBV28 and TRBJ2-6; perhaps TRBD1 as D (6 bases). Per the germline V gene, CDR1 is MDHEN and CDR2 is SYDVKM. The CDR3 runs to 18 residues. V lost 6 bases and J lost 0, with 18 bases in between.

This chain joins TRBV7-2 and TRBJ2-7; perhaps TRBD1 as D (6 bases). V was clipped by 2 bases and J by 3 bases, with 11 bases between them. The CDR3 runs 14 residues. Germline CDR1 SGHTA, CDR2 FQGNSA. DNA of the CDR3: TGTGCCAGCAGCTTAAACAGGGTCTTCTACGAGCAGTACTTC. Translating gives CASSLNRVFYEQYF.

The chain is built from TRBV6-1 and TRBJ2-2; D may be TRBD2 (6 bases). V was shortened by 7 bases and J by 2 bases, with 20 bases between the two germline ends. The V gene's germline CDR1 is MNHNS and CDR2 SASEGT. CDR3 length: 17 residues. CDR3 bases: TGTGCCAGCAACCCACCCGCGGGGTTTCTAAACACCGGGGAGCTGTTTTTT. This gives the protein CASNPPAGFLNTGELFF.

This clonotype appeared many times. The chain has TRBV11-2 and TRBJ2-2; D is undetermined. The germline CDR1 and CDR2 sequences are SGHAT and FQNNGV. CDR3 length equals 15 residues. Trimming stripped 5 bases from V and 10 bases from J, with 20 bases between. CDR3: CASSPNLDPSVELFF. CDR3 bases: TGTGCCAGCAGCCCCAATTTAGACCCAAGCGTGGAGCTGTTTTTT.

A few counts support this clonotype. The J gene is TRBJ1-1, the V gene TRBV7-2, with 8 bases lining up with TRBD1. The length of the CDR3 is 14 residues. Germline trimming cut 6 bases from V and 5 bases from J; bases unmatched to any gene: 8. CDR1 is SGHTA, CDR2 FQGNSA, per germline. For the CDR3, the DNA is TGTGCCAGCAGTCTCCAGGGGGCAAGGACTGAAGCTTTCTTT. Its protein product is CASSLQGARTEAFF. Drawing the rest from reference TRBV7-2 and TRBJ1-1, the complete variable domain is GAGVSQSPSNKVTEKGKDVELRCDPISGHTALYWYRQSLGQGLEFLIYFQGNSAPDKSGLPSDRFSAERTGGSVSTLTIQRTQQEDSAVYLCASSLQGARTEAFFGQGTRLTVV.